This TCR beta chain was recorded in a study of cytomegalovirus exposure and HLA in healthy donors. Notes on the study in general: Association of a missense DCLRE1C variant with TCR beta V- and J-gene trimming was reported in a later analysis. Some 150 TCR beta chains were listed as cytomegalovirus-associated. Most observed TCR sequences were rare, whereas some public TCRs were detected in many donors.

Judged by abundance, this clone is medium-sized (0.01 to 0.1%). Its specificity is not known. The CDR3 runs to 15 residues. Trimming took 2 bases from V and 2 from J, leaving 12 bases between them. Germline V lookup: CDR1 SGHNT, CDR2 YENEEA. Primers: 60 Vbeta forward and 13 Jbeta reverse. Using immunoSEQ multiplex PCR, the repertoire was profiled, and TCRdb retains in-frame clones only, with some absent. This table holds 150,000 to 200,000 clones, about 13% found once. Sequenced: PBMCs. The sequence was obtained from a man in his fifties in good health and CMV-seropositive. The chain carries TRBV11-3 and TRBJ1-1; no clear D gene. The chain's CDR3 is CASSLKEVLNTEAFF. Here the CDR3 DNA reads TGTGCCAGCAGCTTAAAAGAGGTACTAAACACTGAAGCTTTCTTT.